This TCR beta chain was retrieved from a study of OX40 agonist ivuxolimab in advanced cancers. Turning to the study itself: The drug used for patients, ivuxolimab, was an agonistic anti-OX40 (CD134) antibody. A male proportion of around 86% was recorded, with mean age approximately 56 years and range roughly 23 to 79.

Germline values: CDR1 SGHVS, CDR2 FQNEAQ. CDR3 length: 16 residues. V lost 4 bases, J lost 0 bases, and 10 bases lay in between. Here immunoSEQ multiplex PCR was the method, and the copy in TCRdb shows in-frame clones only, minus some. The repertoire consists of approximately 89,000 clones, with around 86% occurring once and the leading ten covering about 0.3%. Material: CD4+ or CD8+ T cells sorted from blood, obtained in a trial of the OX40 agonist ivuxolimab. The chain is built from TRBV7-8 and TRBJ1-6, with no clear D. The clonotype was recovered from an adult with an advanced solid tumor such as melanoma, head and neck, liver or kidney cancer. The CDR3 DNA is TGTGCCAGCAGCTCTGGGCCTTACTCCTATAATTCACCCCTCCACTTT. Residues: CASSSGPYSYNSPLHF.